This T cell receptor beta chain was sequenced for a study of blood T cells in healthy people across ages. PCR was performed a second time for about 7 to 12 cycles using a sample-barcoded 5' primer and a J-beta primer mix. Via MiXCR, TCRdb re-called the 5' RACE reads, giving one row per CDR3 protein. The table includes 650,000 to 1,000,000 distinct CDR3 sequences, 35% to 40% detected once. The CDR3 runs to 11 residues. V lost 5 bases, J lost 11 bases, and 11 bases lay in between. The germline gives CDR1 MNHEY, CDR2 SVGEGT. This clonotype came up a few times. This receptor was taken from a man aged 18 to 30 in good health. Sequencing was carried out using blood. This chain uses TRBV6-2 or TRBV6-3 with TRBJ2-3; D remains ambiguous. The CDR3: CASSPGSGQYF. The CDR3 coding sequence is TGTGCCAGCAGTCCCGGTTCTGGGCAGTATTTT.